These T cell receptor beta chains were read from a single sample in a study of cytomegalovirus exposure and HLA in healthy donors. The repertoire was sequenced with immunoSEQ multiplex PCR; TCRdb's copy has only in-frame clones and lacks some. In the table there are around 90,000 clones, about 80% of which are singletons. The specimen was PBMCs. The receptors originated from a male donor in good health and CMV-seropositive. The CDR3 runs from the conserved cysteine through the conserved F or W. A D gene is named only where the DNA matches it firmly. Not all rows give a size; the values are once, few, many and, for expanded clones, a class.

CASSSPGTGELFF,TGTGCCAGCAGCTCACCAGGGACCGGGGAGCTGTTTTTT,TRBV5-6,-,TRBJ2-2,-
CASSWDSMNTEAFF,TGTGCCAGCAGCTGGGACAGTATGAACACTGAAGCTTTCTTT,TRBV6-1,few,TRBJ1-1,TRBD1
CAWSVTAGQAYGYTF,TGTGCCTGGAGTGTAACGGCAGGGCAAGCCTATGGCTACACCTTC,TRBV30,-,TRBJ1-2,-
CSVRADRGETQYF,TGCAGCGTCCGCGCCGACAGAGGTGAGACCCAGTACTTC,TRBV29-1,-,TRBJ2-5,-
CASSFGQGGSF,TGTGCCAGCAGTTTCGGACAGGGGGGCTCCTTC,TRBV6-1,-,TRBJ2-7,TRBD1
CASSPPPGGDYGYTF,TGTGCCAGCAGCCCTCCCCCAGGGGGCGACTATGGCTACACCTTC,TRBV7-9,-,TRBJ1-2,TRBD1
CASSAGTGVYEQYF,TGCGCCAGCAGCGCCGGGACAGGGGTCTACGAGCAGTACTTC,TRBV5-1,-,TRBJ2-7,TRBD1
CASSPTRWRLYSYEQYF,TGTGCCAGCAGCCCGACGCGGTGGCGGTTGTACTCCTACGAGCAGTACTTC,TRBV21-1,-,TRBJ2-7,-
CASSVASSMVGGEQFF,TGTGCCAGCAGCGTAGCATCTAGTATGGTTGGCGGTGAGCAGTTCTTC,TRBV9,-,TRBJ2-1,-
CASSLRIPNTEAFF,TGTGCCAGCAGTTTGAGGATACCTAACACTGAAGCTTTCTTT,TRBV27,-,TRBJ1-1,-
CASSHRQGPYNEQFF,TGTGCCAGCAGTCACCGACAGGGCCCCTACAATGAGCAGTTCTTC,TRBV27,-,TRBJ2-1,TRBD1
CASSLRAGGQGEQFF,TGTGCCAGCAGCTTACGAGCGGGGGGGCAGGGTGAGCAGTTCTTC,TRBV7-9,few,TRBJ2-1,TRBD2
CASSLGRGRSNTGELFF,TGTGCCAGCAGCTTAGGCAGGGGGAGATCGAACACCGGGGAGCTGTTTTTT,TRBV5-6,-,TRBJ2-2,TRBD1
CASSFLAGGPDNEQFF,TGTGCCAGCAGCTTCTTAGCGGGGGGGCCCGACAATGAGCAGTTCTTC,TRBV7-9,-,TRBJ2-1,TRBD2
CASSVTGVSYEQYF,TGTGCCAGCAGCGTTACAGGGGTTTCCTACGAGCAGTACTTC,TRBV7-2,-,TRBJ2-7,TRBD1
CASSLDPGGNTEAFF,TGCGCCAGCAGCTTGGATCCAGGGGGGAACACTGAAGCTTTCTTT,TRBV5-1,-,TRBJ1-1,TRBD1
CASSGQGPNYGYTF,TGTGCCAGCAGTGGTCAGGGCCCTAACTATGGCTACACCTTC,TRBV2,few,TRBJ1-2,-
CASSGGLSSYEQYF,TGTGCCAGCAGCGGGGGCCTGAGCTCCTACGAGCAGTACTTC,TRBV9,-,TRBJ2-7,-
CASSQLAGVLSSYEQYF,TGCGCCAGCAGCCAACTAGCGGGGGTTCTTAGCTCCTACGAGCAGTACTTC,TRBV4-1,-,TRBJ2-7,TRBD2
CASSWTDMNTEAFF,TGTGCCAGCAGCTGGACGGACATGAACACTGAAGCTTTCTTT,TRBV27,-,TRBJ1-1,-
CASSVGHPGPEAFF,TGTGCCAGCAGTGTGGGACACCCAGGGCCTGAAGCTTTCTTT,TRBV25-1,few,TRBJ1-1,-
CASSWQRTGYNSPLHF,TGTGCCAGCAGCTGGCAAAGGACAGGGTATAATTCACCCCTCCACTTT,TRBV5-6,-,TRBJ1-6,TRBD1
CASSQEVGTGEKAQHF,TGTGCCAGCAGCCAAGAAGTAGGGACAGGGGAAAAAGCCCAGCATTTT,TRBV4-2,-,TRBJ1-5,TRBD1
CASSPRQGAHYGYTF,TGTGCCAGCAGCCCGAGACAGGGTGCCCACTATGGCTACACCTTC,TRBV7-2,-,TRBJ1-2,TRBD1
CASSYEAMNTEAFF,TGTGCCAGCAGTTACGAGGCGATGAACACTGAAGCTTTCTTT,TRBV6-5,-,TRBJ1-1,-
CASLDRGNQPQHF,TGTGCCAGCTTAGACAGGGGGAATCAGCCCCAGCATTTT,TRBV6-1,-,TRBJ1-5,TRBD1
CASRWGTGDGYTF,TGTGCCAGCAGATGGGGGACAGGGGACGGCTACACCTTC,TRBV2,-,TRBJ1-2,TRBD1
CASSPQQGAWEQYF,TGTGCCAGTAGTCCCCAGCAGGGGGCATGGGAGCAGTACTTC,TRBV19,-,TRBJ2-7,TRBD1
CASSQDYSTWNEKLFF,TGCGCCAGCAGCCAAGATTATTCGACTTGGAATGAAAAACTGTTTTTT,TRBV4-1,few,TRBJ1-4,-
CASSRQSNRAYEQYF,TGCGCCAGCAGCCGACAAAGCAACAGGGCCTACGAGCAGTACTTC,TRBV4-1,-,TRBJ2-7,-
CSVETGRGAYGYTF,TGCAGCGTTGAGACCGGGAGGGGCGCCTATGGCTACACCTTC,TRBV29-1,few,TRBJ1-2,-
CASSVVDVNTEAFF,TGTGCCAGCAGCGTGGTAGATGTGAACACTGAAGCTTTCTTT,TRBV9,-,TRBJ1-1,-
CAWRRDRAVNTEAFF,TGTGCCTGGAGGAGGGATCGGGCGGTGAACACTGAAGCTTTCTTT,TRBV30,-,TRBJ1-1,-
CASSLVLAGAQDTQYF,TGCGCCAGCAGCTTGGTCCTAGCGGGGGCGCAAGATACGCAGTATTTT,TRBV5-1,-,TRBJ2-3,TRBD2
CASRPGTDEQYF,TGCGCCAGCAGACCCGGGACTGACGAGCAGTACTTC,TRBV5-1,-,TRBJ2-7,-
CASSLGQGSGSYEQYF,TGTGCCAGCAGCTTGGGTCAGGGTTCAGGCTCCTACGAGCAGTACTTC,TRBV5-4,-,TRBJ2-7,-